Listed below are T cell receptor beta chains from one sample, sequenced in a study of T cell responses to AZD1222 COVID-19 vaccine. Clones were sequenced by immunoSEQ multiplex PCR, and TCRdb holds only the in-frame ones, with some missing. The table includes 140,000 to 150,000 clones, around nine tenths detected once. Sequencing used peripheral blood, obtained on day 0 of AZD1222 vaccination. These receptors were collected from an adult in good health. The CDR3 runs from the conserved cysteine through the conserved F or W. A D gene is named only where the DNA matches it firmly. Clone size is shown for a subset of rows, as once, few, many or a class of expanded clone.

j_call d_call clone_size v_call cdr3_nt cdr3_aa
TRBJ1-5 . . TRBV9 TGTGCCAGCAGCGTAGGACCCACGGGGCAACAGCCCCAGCATTTT CASSVGPTGQQPQHF
TRBJ1-2 . . TRBV25-1 TGTGCCAGCAGTGAATCGGTGGGGGCGTTGGGCTACACCTTC CASSESVGALGYTF
TRBJ1-2 . . TRBV18 TGTGCCAGCTCACCACCAGGGGCCCTCCTCTATGGCTACACCTTC CASSPPGALLYGYTF
TRBJ2-6 TRBD2 . TRBV7-3 TGTGCCAGCAGCTCCAGTAGCGGGAGGCAAGGGGCCAACGTCCTGACTTTC CASSSSSGRQGANVLTF
TRBJ2-7 . . TRBV6-6 TGTGCCAGCAGTTACGGTGCGCCAAGCTCCTACGAGCAGTACTTC CASSYGAPSSYEQYF
TRBJ1-1 . few TRBV11-1 TGTGCCAGCAGAGCGTGGGGCGTGGAGTTGGAAGCTTTCTTT CASRAWGVELEAFF
TRBJ1-2 . . TRBV4-3 TGCGCCAGCAGCCAAGATCTAGGGGGGGCCGGCTATGGCTACACCTTC CASSQDLGGAGYGYTF
TRBJ2-1 . . TRBV11-2 TGTGCCAGCACCCTAGGGGGGAGCTCCTACAATGAGCAGTTCTTC CASTLGGSSYNEQFF
TRBJ1-1 . . TRBV7-9 TGTGCCAGCAGGGGCCAGGGCACTGAAGCTTTCTTT CASRGQGTEAFF
TRBJ1-2 . . TRBV6-5 TGTGCCAGCAGAACCAACTATGGCTACACCTTC CASRTNYGYTF
TRBJ2-3 . . TRBV2 TGTGCCAGCAGTCACCGGGACACCTACACAGATACGCAGTATTTT CASSHRDTYTDTQYF
TRBJ1-6 TRBD1 . TRBV5-1 TGCGCCAGCAGCCCGGACAGGGGAAATTCACCCCTCCACTTT CASSPDRGNSPLHF
TRBJ1-5 . few TRBV6-5 TGTGCCAGCAGTTACGGGCCCACAAGCAATCAGCCCCAGCATTTT CASSYGPTSNQPQHF
TRBJ2-3 TRBD2 once TRBV6-2/TRBV6-3 TGTGCCAGCAGTCACCCACGGGGACTAGCGGGATACACAGATACGCAGTATTTT CASSHPRGLAGYTDTQYF
TRBJ1-3 . . TRBV12-5 TGTGCTAGTGGTGTCGCGCACTCTGGAAACACCATATATTTT CASGVAHSGNTIYF
TRBJ1-1 . . TRBV6-5 TGTGCCAGCAGTTACACTACAGGGTTGGGCACTGAAGCTTTCTTT CASSYTTGLGTEAFF
TRBJ1-6 TRBD1 . TRBV7-2 TGTGCCAGCAGCTTAGCCCGGACAGGGGATTCACCCCTCCACTTT CASSLARTGDSPLHF